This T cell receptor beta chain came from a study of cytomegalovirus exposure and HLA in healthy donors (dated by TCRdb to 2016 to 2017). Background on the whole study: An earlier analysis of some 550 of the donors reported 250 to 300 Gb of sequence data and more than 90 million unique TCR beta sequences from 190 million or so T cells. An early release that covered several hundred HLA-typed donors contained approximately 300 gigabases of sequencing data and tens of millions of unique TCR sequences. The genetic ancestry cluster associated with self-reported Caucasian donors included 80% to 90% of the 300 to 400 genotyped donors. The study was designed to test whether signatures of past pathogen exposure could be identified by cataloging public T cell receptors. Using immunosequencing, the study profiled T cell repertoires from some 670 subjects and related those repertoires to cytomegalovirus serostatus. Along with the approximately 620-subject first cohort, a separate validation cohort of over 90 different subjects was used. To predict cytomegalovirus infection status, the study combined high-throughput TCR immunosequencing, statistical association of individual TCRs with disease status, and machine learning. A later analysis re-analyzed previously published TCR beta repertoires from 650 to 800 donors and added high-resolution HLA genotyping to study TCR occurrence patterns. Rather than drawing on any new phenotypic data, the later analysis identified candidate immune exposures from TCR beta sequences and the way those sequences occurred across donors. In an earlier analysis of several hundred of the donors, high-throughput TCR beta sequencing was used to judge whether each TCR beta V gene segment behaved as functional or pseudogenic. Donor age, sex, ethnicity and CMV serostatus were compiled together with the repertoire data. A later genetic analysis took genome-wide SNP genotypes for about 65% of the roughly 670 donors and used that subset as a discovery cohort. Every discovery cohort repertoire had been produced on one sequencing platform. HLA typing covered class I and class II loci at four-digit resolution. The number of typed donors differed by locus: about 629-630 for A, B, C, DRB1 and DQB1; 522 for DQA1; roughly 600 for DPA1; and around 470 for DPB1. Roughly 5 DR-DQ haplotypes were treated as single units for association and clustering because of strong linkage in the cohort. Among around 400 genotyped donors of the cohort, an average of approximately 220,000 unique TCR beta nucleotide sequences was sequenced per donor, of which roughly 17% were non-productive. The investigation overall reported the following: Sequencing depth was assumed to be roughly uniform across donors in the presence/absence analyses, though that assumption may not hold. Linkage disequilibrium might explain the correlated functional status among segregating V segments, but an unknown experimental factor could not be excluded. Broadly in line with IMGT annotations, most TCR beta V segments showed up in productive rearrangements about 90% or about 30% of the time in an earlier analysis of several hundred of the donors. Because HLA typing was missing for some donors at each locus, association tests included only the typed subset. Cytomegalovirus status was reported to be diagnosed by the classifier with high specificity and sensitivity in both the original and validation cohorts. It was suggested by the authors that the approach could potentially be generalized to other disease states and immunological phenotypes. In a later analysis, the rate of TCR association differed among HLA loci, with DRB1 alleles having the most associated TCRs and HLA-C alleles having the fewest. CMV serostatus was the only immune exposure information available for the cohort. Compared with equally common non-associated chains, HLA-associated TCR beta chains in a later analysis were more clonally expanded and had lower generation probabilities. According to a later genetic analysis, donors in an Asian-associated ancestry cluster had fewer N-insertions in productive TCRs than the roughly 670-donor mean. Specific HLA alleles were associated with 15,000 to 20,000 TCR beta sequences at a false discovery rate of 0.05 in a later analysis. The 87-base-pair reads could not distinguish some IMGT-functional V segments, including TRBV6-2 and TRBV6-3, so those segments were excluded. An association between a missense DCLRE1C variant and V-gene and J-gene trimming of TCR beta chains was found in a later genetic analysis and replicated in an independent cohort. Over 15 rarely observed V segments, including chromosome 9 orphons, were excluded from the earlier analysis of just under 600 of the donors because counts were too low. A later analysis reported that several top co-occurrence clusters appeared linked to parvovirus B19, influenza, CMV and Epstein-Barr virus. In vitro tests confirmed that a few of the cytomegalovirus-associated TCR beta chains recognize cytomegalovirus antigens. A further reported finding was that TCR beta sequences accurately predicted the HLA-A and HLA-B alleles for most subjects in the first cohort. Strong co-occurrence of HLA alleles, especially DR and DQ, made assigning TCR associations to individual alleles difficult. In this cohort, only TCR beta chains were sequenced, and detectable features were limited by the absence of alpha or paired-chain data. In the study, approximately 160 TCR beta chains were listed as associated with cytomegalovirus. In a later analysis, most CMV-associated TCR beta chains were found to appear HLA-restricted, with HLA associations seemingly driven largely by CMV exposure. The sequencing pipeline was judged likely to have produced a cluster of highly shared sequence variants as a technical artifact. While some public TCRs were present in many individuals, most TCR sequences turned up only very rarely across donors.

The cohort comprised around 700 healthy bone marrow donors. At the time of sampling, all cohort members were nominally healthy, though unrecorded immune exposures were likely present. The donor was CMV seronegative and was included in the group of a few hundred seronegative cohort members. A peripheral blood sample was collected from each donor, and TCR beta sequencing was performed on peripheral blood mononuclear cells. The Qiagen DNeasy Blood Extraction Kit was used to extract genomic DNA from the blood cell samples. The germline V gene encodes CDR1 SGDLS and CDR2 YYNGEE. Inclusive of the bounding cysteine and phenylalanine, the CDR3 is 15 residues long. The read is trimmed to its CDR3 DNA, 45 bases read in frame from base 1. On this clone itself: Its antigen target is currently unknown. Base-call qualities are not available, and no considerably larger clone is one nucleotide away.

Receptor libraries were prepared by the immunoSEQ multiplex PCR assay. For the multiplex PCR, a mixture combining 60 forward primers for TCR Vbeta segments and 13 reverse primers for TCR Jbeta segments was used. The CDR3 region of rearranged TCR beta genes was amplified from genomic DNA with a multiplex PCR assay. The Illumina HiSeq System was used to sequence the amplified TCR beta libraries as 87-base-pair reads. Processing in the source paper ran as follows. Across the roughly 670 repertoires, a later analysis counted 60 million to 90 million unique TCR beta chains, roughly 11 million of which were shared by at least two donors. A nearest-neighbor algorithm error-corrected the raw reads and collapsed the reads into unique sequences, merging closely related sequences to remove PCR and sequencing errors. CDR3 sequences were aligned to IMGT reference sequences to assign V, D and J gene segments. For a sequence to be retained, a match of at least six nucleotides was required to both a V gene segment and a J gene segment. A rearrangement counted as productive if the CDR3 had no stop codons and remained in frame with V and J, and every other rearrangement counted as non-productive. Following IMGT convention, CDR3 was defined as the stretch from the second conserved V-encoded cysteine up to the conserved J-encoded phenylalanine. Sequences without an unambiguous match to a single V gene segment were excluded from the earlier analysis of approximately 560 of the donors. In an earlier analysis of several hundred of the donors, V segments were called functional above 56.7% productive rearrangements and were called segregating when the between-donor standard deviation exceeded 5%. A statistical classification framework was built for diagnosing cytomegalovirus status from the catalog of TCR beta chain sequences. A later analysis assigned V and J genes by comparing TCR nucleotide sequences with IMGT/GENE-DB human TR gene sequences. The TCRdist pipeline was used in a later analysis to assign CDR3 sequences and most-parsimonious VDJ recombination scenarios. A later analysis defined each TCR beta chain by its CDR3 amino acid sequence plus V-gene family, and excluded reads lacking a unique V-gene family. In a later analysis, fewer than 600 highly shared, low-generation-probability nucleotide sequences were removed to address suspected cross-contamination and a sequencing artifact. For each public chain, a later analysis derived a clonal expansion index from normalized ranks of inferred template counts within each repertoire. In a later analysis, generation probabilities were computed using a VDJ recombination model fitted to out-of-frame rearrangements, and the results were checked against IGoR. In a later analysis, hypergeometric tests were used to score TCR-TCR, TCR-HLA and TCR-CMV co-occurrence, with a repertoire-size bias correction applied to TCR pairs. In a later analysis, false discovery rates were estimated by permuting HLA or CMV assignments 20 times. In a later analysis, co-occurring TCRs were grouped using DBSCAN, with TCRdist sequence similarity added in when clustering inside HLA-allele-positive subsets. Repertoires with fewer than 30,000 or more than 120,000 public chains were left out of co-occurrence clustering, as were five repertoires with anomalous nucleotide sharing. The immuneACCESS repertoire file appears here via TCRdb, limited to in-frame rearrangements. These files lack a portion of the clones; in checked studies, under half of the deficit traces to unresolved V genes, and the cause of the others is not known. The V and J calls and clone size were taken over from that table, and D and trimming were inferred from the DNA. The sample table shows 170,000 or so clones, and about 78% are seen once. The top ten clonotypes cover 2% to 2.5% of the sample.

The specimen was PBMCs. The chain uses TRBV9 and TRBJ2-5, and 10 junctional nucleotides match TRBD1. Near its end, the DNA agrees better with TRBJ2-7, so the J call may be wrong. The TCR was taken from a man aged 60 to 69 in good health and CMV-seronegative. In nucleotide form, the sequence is TGTGCCAGCAGCGGCGGGACAGGGGTGACCTACGAGCAGTACTTC. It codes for CASSGGTGVTYEQYF.